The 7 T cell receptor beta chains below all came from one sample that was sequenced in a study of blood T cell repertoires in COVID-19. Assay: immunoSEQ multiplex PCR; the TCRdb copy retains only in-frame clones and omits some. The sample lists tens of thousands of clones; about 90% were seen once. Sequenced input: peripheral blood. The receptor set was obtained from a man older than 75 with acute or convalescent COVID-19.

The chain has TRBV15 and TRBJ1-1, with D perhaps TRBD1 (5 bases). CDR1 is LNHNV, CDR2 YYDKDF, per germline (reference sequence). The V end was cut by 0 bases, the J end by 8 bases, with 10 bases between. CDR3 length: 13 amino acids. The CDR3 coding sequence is TGTGCCACCAGCAGAGATACGCAGGGAGAAGCTTTCTTT. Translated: CATSRDTQGEAFF.

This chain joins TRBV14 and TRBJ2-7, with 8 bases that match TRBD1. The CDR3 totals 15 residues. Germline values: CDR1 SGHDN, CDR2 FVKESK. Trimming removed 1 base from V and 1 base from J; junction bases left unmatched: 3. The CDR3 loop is CASSQGWDRSYEQYF. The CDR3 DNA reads TGTGCCAGCAGCCAAGGGTGGGACAGGTCCTACGAGCAGTACTTC. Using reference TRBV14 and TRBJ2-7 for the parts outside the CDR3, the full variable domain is EAGVTQFPSHSVIEKGQTVTLRCDPISGHDNLYWYRRVMGKEIKFLLHFVKESKQDESGMPNNRFLAERTGGTYSTLKVQPAELEDSGVYFCASSQGWDRSYEQYFGPGTRLTVT.

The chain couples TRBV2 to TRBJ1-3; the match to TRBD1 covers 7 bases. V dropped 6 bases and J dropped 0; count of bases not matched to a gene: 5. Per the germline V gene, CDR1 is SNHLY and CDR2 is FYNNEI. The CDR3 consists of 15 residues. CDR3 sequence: CASRPDRDSGNTIYF. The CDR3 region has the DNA TGTGCCAGCAGGCCCGACAGGGACTCTGGAAACACCATATATTTT.

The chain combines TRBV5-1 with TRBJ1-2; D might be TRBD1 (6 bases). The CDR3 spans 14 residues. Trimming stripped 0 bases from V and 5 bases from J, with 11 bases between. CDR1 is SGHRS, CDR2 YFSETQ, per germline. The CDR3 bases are TGCGCCAGCAGCTTGGAAGGGGGTAAATATGGCTACACCTTC. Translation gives CASSLEGGKYGYTF.

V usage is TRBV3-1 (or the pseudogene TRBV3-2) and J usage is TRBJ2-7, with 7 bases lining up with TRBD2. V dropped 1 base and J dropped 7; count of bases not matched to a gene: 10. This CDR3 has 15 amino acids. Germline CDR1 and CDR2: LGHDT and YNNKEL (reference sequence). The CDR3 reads CASSQAGGRAGEQYF. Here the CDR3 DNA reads TGTGCCAGCAGCCAAGCCGGTGGGAGGGCGGGGGAGCAGTACTTC.

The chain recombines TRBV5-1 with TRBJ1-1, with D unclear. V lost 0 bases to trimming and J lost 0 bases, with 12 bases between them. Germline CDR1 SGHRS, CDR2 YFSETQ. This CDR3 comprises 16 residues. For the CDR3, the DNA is TGCGCCAGCAGCTTGGATACGACACGGCTGAACACTGAAGCTTTCTTT. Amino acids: CASSLDTTRLNTEAFF.

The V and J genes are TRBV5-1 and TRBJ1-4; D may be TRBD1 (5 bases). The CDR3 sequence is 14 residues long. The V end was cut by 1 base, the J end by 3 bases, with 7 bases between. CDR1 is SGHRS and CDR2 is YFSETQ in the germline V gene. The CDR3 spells CASSLRGANEKLFF. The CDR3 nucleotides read TGCGCCAGCAGCTTGCGGGGGGCTAATGAAAAACTGTTTTTT.